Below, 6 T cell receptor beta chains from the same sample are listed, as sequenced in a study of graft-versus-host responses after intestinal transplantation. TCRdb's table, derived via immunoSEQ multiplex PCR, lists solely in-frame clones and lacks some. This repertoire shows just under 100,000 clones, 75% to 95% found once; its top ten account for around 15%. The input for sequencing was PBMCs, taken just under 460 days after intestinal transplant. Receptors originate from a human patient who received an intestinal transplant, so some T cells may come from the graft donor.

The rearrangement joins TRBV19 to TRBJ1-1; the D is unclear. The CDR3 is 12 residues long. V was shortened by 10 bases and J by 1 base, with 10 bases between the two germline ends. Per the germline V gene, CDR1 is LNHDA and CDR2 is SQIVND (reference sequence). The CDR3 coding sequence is TGTGCCACTTCCAAGGGGAACACTGAAGCTTTCTTT. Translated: CATSKGNTEAFF.

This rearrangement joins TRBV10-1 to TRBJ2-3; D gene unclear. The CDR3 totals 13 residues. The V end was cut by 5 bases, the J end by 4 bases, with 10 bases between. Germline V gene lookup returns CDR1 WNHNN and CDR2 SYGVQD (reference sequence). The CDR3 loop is CASSPVVADTQYF. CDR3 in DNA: TGCGCCAGCAGTCCGGTCGTTGCAGATACGCAGTATTTT.

CDR3 nucleotides: TGTGCCAGCTTCAACCCGGGACTCCCCAAGTGCGAGCAGTACTTC. Its protein is CASFNPGLPKCEQYF. The chain is built from TRBV7-3 and TRBJ2-5, with TRBD2 as a possible D gene (6 bases). The J call is uncertain, as TRBJ2-7 better fits the DNA end. The germline V gene encodes CDR1 SGHTA and CDR2 FQGTGA. The CDR3 runs 15 residues.

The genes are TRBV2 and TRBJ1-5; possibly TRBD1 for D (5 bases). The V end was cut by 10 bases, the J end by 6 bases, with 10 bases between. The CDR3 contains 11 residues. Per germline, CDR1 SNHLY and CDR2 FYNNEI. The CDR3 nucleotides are TGTGCCATCAGGGTATGTCAGCCCCAGCATTTT. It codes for CAIRVCQPQHF.

The CDR3: CASSPVGSSGGPGGTGELFF. The CDR3 bases are TGTGCCAGCAGCCCAGTCGGGTCTAGCGGGGGACCCGGGGGCACCGGGGAGCTGTTTTTT. V is TRBV7-3 and J is TRBJ2-2; 10 bases are shared with TRBD2. Germline values: CDR1 SGHTA, CDR2 FQGTGA. The length of the CDR3 is 20 residues. Trimming took 5 bases from V and 4 from J; bases not matched to a gene: 19.

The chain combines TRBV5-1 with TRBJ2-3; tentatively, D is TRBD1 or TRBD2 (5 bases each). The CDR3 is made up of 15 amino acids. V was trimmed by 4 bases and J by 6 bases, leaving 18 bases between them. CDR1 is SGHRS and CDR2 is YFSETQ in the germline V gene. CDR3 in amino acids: CASSPRDGARDTQYF. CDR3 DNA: TGCGCCAGCAGCCCACGGGACGGAGCACGGGATACGCAGTATTTT.